Below, one T cell receptor beta chain is given with its context. Libraries were prepared by immunoSEQ multiplex PCR; TCRdb keeps only in-frame clonotypes and omits some of them. The sample contains approximately 150,000 clones, 70% to 90% of which appear only once. The trim removed 4 bases at V and 5 bases at J, leaving 5 bases unmatched. Per the germline V gene, CDR1 is WNHNN and CDR2 is SYGVQD (reference sequence). This CDR3 is 15 amino acids long. This record comes from a study of cytomegalovirus exposure and HLA in healthy donors. Material for sequencing was PBMCs. The gene calls are TRBV10-1 and TRBJ2-2, with 9 positions matching TRBD1. This clonotype was obtained from a man younger than 30 in good health and CMV-seropositive. CDR3 coding DNA: TGCGCCAGCAGTGGCCCGGGACAGGGAACCGGGGAGCTGTTTTTT. This sequence encodes CASSGPGQGTGELFF.